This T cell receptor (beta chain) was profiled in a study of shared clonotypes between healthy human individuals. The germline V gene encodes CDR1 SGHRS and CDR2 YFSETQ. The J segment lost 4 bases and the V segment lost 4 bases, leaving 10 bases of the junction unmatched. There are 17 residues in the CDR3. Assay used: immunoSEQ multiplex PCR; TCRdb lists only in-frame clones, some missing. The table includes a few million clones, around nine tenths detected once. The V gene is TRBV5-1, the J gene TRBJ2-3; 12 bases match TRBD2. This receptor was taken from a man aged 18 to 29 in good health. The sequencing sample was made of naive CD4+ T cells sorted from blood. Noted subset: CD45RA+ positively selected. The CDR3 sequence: CASSPWPSGREADTQYF. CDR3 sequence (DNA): TGCGCCAGCAGCCCCTGGCCTAGCGGGAGGGAAGCAGATACGCAGTATTTT.